This note documents a single TCR beta chain sequence. The clone's antigen remains unknown. The sample holds no much larger clone one base away, and base qualities are not on file. V is trimmed back by 5 bases and J by 0 bases, and the junction contains 6 bases that no gene match accounts for. The CDR3 runs 15 amino acids, cysteine and phenylalanine included. The sequence is cut down to CDR3 DNA, 45 bases in frame from base 1. The germline V gene (reference sequence) sets CDR1 to PRHDT and CDR2 to FYEKMQ. PBMCs were isolated by Ficoll-Paque density gradient centrifugation. The data derive from a study of T-cell memory formation after mild COVID-19 (dated by TCRdb to about 2021). Describing the broader study: Most TCR sequence clusters were specific to one of the two donors. In a couple of donors, T-cell clones that expanded and contracted after mild COVID-19 were followed by sequencing TCRalpha and TCRbeta repertoires longitudinally. The cohort was made up of two young adult volunteers, one female and one male, who were previously healthy. What the work shows at the level of the full study, not this receptor alone: SARS-CoV-2 specificity was not confirmed for the second-wave clones peaking on day 37. The study included only two mild cases, and larger cohorts that include severe cases with pre-infection samples were judged to be necessary. The detection of some responding clones in pre-infection memory suggests that pre-existing cross-reactive memory T cells joined the SARS-CoV-2 response. Balanced CD4/CD8 phenotypes were observed for clones contracting from day 15 to 85, whereas a bias towards CD4+ was observed for a second wave of clones expanding from day 15 to 37. Contracting CD4+ clones turned up mainly in the CM and EM memory subsets, whereas EMRA was where CD8+ clones were enriched.

The listed sequencing device is Illumina NovaSeq 6000. Using 5'RACE with constant-segment primers, TCRalpha and TCRbeta cDNA libraries were constructed, with sample barcodes and unique molecular identifiers added in the process. Trizol reagent was used to extract RNA from every sample. Libraries were amplified in two PCR steps, with a second sample barcode and Illumina TruSeq adapters added in the second step. Sequencing of the libraries was done on an Illumina NovaSeq, producing 2 x 150 bp paired-end reads. From the authors' description of their analysis: The reads were demultiplexed and collapsed into UMI-guided consensus sequences using migec v1.2.7. Using mixcr v2.1.11, the UMI consensuses were aligned to TRA and TRB V and J templates and assembled into clonotypes. A clonotype was counted as expanded or contracted only when both edgeR and NoisET called the clonotype significant, with the noise models trained on biological replicates. For edgeR calls, a false discovery rate-adjusted p below 0.01 and a log2 fold-change threshold of 1 were applied. As an exploratory analysis of dynamics, max-normalized trajectories of the 1000 most abundant clonotypes were examined by PCA with hierarchical clustering. Each responding clone was given a CD4 or CD8 phenotype based on the CD4+ and CD8+ repertoires, which had been sequenced separately. Using fastp at Q25 and MiXCR, TCRdb reprocessed the public reads and kept productive beta chains. Duplicate CDR3 protein sequences are folded into a single record with the most common DNA and genes. The V and J calls come from TCRdb's annotation, not from the publication. The sample table lists about 560,000 distinct CDR3 sequences, roughly 17% of them with a count of one. The ten most abundant clones make up 8.1% of the sample.

The clonotype was recovered from an adult woman who had mild COVID-19 (a few samples of this study predate the infection). The sample titles of this study are shuffled in the database, so cell type and time point are left out; the donor was told from shared clones. Sequencing used PBMCs or a T cell subset sorted from them (not recorded which). Recombination linked TRBV13 to TRBJ2-7; TRBD1 agrees with 8 junctional bases. The bases read TGTGCCAGCAGCCCGGACAGGGCACGCTCCTACGAGCAGTACTTC. Protein translation: CASSPDRARSYEQYF.